This entry describes one TCR beta chain. Its antigen remains unidentified. The record has no base qualities; no much larger clone is one base away. This specimen belongs to a study of OX40 agonist ivuxolimab in advanced cancers. Looking at the study overall: The costimulatory receptor OX40 (CD134) was targeted by ivuxolimab, a fully human IgG2 agonistic monoclonal antibody. Intravenous ivuxolimab was administered to patients every 2 weeks at six dose levels: 0.01, 0.1, 0.3, 1.5, 3 and 10 mg/kg. Among the approximately 54 dose-escalation patients, some 20 had hepatocellular carcinoma, 15 melanoma, 9 renal cell carcinoma and 9 head and neck cancer. The dose-escalation cohort was about 83% male with a mean age of about 60 years, ranging from 23 to 79. Prior anti-PD-1, anti-PD-L1 or anti-CTLA-4 therapy was permitted, and checkpoint inhibitors had been received by roughly two fifths of dose-escalation patients. Partial responses occurred in three dose-escalation patients, of whom one had hepatocellular carcinoma and two had cutaneous melanoma. Peripheral TCRbeta sequencing was intended to test whether TCR sequence diversity was altered and clonal T-cell expansion was caused by ivuxolimab. The paper describes the monotherapy dose-escalation part (N = 52 patients) of the phase I trial of ivuxolimab. Beyond this particular receptor, the publication reports: Low levels of normalized T-cell clonal expansion were also seen in some patients who did not respond. The antigen specificity of the clonally expanded peripheral T cells was not determined. On average, CD8+ T cells showed more expanded clones than CD4+ T cells after ivuxolimab. At doses of 0.1 to 3.0 mg/kg, clonal expansion of both CD4+ and CD8+ T cells in blood was seen between baseline and week 6. In partial responders in the 0.1-3.0 mg/kg groups, normalized peripheral clonal expansion was found to be among the lowest, especially among CD8+ T cells.

Clipping removes 1 base from V and 3 bases from J, with 2 as the unmatched junction base count. The CDR3 runs 15 residues from the cysteine to the phenylalanine. Just the 45-base CDR3 DNA is kept, in frame starting at base 1. The germline V gene supplies CDR1 SGHTA and CDR2 FQGNSA. Patients with a history of autoimmune disease or receiving systemic immunosuppression were excluded from the trial. Peripheral blood for TCR sequencing was collected from all dose cohorts at baseline, on cycle 4 day 1, and on cycle 7 day 1. Samples came from an open-label, multicenter, first-in-human phase I dose-escalation trial of ivuxolimab. Adults with locally advanced or metastatic melanoma, renal cell carcinoma, hepatocellular carcinoma or head and neck squamous cell carcinoma were enrolled in the trial. Before TCR sequencing, CD4+ T cells and CD8+ T cells were sorted from peripheral blood as separate populations.

To sequence the TCRbeta CDR3 region, genomic DNA was isolated from the sorted cells. The immunoSEQ Assay was used to sequence the TCRbeta CDR3 regions. Entries here come from immuneACCESS through TCRdb and include only in-frame sequences with V and J called. Some clones fail to appear in such tables; in the studies checked, an unresolved V gene covers under half of the shortfall, and the cause of the remainder is unknown. The sample records around 80,000 clones, about 92% of which are singletons. The ten largest clones take up about 0.2% of the sample. Here the sequenced sample was CD4+ or CD8+ T cells sorted from blood, taken in a trial of the OX40 agonist ivuxolimab. This receptor was obtained from an adult with an advanced solid tumor such as melanoma, head and neck, liver or kidney cancer. The rearranged chain carries TRBV7-2 and TRBJ1-4, and 7 junctional nucleotides match TRBD1. The nucleotides are TGTGCCAGCAGCTTAGAGGGACAGCCTAATGAAAAACTGTTTTTT. Translated, it gives CASSLEGQPNEKLFF.